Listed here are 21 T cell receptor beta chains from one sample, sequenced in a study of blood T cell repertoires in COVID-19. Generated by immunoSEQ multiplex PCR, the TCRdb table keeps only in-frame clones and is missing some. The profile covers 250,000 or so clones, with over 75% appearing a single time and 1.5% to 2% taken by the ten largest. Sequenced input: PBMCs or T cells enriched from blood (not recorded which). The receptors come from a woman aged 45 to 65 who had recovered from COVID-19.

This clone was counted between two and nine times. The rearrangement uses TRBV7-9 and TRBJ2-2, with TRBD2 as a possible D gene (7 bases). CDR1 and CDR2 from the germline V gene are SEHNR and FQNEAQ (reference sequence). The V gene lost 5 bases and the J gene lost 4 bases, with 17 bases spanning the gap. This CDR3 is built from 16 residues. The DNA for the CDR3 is TGTGCCAGCAGCCCAGGGGAGGGGGTCTTCACCGGGGAGCTGTTTTTT. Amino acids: CASSPGEGVFTGELFF.

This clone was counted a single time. The DNA for the CDR3 is TGTGCCACCAGTGATTTGAAGGGAGGGGTCTACGAGCAGTACTTC. Translating gives CATSDLKGGVYEQYF. This sequence joins TRBV24-1 and TRBJ2-7; 7 nucleotides match TRBD2. With V trimmed by 0 bases and J by 3 bases, 4 bases remained unmatched. In germline, CDR1 is KGHDR, CDR2 SFDVKD. The CDR3 spans 15 residues.

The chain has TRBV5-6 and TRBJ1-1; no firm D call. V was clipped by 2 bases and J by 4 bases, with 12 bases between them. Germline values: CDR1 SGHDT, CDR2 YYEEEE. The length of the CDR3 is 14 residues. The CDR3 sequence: CASSFQVEFTEAFF. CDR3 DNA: TGTGCCAGCAGCTTTCAGGTGGAATTCACTGAAGCTTTCTTT.

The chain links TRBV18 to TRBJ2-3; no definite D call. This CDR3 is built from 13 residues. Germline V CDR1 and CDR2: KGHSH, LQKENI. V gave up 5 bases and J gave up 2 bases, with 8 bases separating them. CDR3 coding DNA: TGTGCCAGCTCAGTCTGGCACACAGATACGCAGTATTTT. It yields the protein CASSVWHTDTQYF. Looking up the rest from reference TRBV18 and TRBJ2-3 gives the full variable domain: NAGVMQNPRHLVRRRGQEARLRCSPMKGHSHVYWYRQLPEEGLKFMVYLQKENIIDESGMPKERFSAEFPKEGPSILRIQQVVRGDSAAYFCASSVWHTDTQYFGPGTRLTVL.

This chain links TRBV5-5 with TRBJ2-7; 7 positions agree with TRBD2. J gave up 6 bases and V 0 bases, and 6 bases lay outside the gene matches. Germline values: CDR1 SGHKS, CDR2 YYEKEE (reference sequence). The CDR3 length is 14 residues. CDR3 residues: CASSLANGGGEQYF. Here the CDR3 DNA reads TGTGCCAGCAGCTTGGCCAACGGCGGGGGCGAGCAGTACTTC.

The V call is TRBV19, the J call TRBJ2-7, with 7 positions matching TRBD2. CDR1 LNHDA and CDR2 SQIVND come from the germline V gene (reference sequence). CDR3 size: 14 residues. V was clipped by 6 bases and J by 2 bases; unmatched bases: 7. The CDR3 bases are TGTGCCAGTAGGGGGGTTAGCGGGCCCTACGAGCAGTACTTC. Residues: CASRGVSGPYEQYF.

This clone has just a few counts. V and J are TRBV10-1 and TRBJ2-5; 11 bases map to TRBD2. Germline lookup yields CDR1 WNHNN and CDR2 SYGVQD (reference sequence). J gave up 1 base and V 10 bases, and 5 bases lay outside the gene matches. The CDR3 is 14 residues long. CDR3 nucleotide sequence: TGCGCCAATCCGGGACTAGCGGTCCAAGAGACCCAGTACTTC. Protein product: CANPGLAVQETQYF.

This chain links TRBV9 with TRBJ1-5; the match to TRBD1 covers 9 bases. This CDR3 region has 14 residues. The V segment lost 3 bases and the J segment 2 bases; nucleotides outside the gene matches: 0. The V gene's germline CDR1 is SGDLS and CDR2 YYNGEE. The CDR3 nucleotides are TGTGCCAGCAGCGGACAGGGGGGCAATCAGCCCCAGCATTTT. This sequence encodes CASSGQGGNQPQHF.

The CDR3 region has the DNA TGTGCCAGCAGCAGACCCGGGACGGCGGGGGGCTACACCTTC. Translation gives CASSRPGTAGGYTF. This chain joins TRBV27 and TRBJ1-2; maybe TRBD1 (5 bases). CDR1 MNHEY and CDR2 SMNVEV come from the germline V gene (reference sequence). The CDR3 loop spans 14 amino acids. V was clipped by 6 bases and J by 8 bases, with 19 bases between them.

The CDR3 DNA reads TGTGCCAGCAGTTACCTATCGGTTCAGGGGGGTGAAGCTTTCTTT. Its protein product is CASSYLSVQGGEAFF. The rearrangement joins TRBV6-5 to TRBJ1-1, with 7 positions matching TRBD1. This CDR3 region has 15 residues. V was pared by 2 bases and J by 7 bases, with 10 bases of the junction left unmatched. Germline CDR1 and CDR2: MNHEY and SVGAGI.

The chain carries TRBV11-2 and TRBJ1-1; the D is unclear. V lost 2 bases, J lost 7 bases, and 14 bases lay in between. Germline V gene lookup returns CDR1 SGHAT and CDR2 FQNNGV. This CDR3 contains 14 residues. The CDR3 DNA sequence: TGTGCCAGCAGCTTATCTCGGTCGTCGGGTGAAGCTTTCTTT. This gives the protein CASSLSRSSGEAFF. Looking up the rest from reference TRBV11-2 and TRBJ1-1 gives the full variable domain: EAGVAQSPRYKIIEKRQSVAFWCNPISGHATLYWYQQILGQGPKLLIQFQNNGVVDDSQLPKDRFSAERLKGVDSTLKIQPAKLEDSAVYLCASSLSRSSGEAFFGQGTRLTVV.

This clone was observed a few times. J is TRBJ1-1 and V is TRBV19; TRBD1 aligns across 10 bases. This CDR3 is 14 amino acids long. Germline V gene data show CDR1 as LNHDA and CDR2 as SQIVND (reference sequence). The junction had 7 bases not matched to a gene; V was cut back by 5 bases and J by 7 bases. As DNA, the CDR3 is TGTGCCAGTAGTCCCCGACAGGGGGCCATTGAAGCTTTCTTT. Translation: CASSPRQGAIEAFF.

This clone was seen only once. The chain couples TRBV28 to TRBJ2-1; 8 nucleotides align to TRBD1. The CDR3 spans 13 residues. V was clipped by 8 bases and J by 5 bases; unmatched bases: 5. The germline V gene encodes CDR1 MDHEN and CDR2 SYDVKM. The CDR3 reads CASEGQEDNEQFF. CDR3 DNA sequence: TGTGCCAGCGAGGGACAGGAAGACAATGAGCAGTTCTTC.

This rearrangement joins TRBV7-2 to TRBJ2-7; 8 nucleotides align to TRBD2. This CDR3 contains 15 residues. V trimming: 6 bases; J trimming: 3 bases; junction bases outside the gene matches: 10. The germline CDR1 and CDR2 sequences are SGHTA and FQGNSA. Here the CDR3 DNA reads TGTGCCAGCAGTCCGGGACTAGGGAAAGGCTACGAGCAGTACTTC. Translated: CASSPGLGKGYEQYF.

The CDR3, as DNA: TGTGCCAGCAGCTTGTTGGGTTCGACCCGAGCGTACGAGCAGTACTTC. It is translated as CASSLLGSTRAYEQYF. The chain is built from TRBV5-6 and TRBJ2-7; D call uncertain. The CDR3 totals 16 residues. CDR1 is SGHDT, CDR2 YYEEEE, per germline. V gave up 1 base and J gave up 4 bases, with 18 bases separating them.

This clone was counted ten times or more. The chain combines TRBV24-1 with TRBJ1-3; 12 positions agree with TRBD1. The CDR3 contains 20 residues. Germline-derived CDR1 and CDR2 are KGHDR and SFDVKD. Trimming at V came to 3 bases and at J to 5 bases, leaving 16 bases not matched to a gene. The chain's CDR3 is CATSDAAPGQGASGRNTIYF. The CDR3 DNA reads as TGTGCCACCAGTGATGCCGCGCCGGGACAGGGGGCGAGCGGCCGAAACACCATATATTTT.

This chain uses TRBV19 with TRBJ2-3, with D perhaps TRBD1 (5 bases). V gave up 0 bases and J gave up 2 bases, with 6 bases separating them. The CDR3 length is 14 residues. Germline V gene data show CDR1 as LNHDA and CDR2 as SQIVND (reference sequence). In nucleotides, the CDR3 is TGTGCCAGTAGTATAGAGGACACCACAGATACGCAGTATTTT. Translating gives CASSIEDTTDTQYF.

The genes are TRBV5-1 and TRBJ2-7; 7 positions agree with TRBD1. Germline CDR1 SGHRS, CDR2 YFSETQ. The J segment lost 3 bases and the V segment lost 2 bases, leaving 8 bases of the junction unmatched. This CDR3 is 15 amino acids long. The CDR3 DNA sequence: TGCGCCAGCAGCTTTAAAGGGGACAGCATCTACGAGCAGTACTTC. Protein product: CASSFKGDSIYEQYF.

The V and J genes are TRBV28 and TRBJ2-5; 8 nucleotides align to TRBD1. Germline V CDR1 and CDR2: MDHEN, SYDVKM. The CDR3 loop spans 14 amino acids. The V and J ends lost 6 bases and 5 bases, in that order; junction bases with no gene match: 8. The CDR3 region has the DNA TGTGCCAGCAGGGGACAGGCCTTCGGGGAGACCCAGTACTTC. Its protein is CASRGQAFGETQYF.

As DNA, the CDR3 is TGTGCCAGCATCCCAAACTCTGGGGCCAACGTCCTGACTTTC. Residues: CASIPNSGANVLTF. V and J are TRBV7-9 and TRBJ2-6, with D unresolved. The V gene lost 7 bases and the J gene lost 0 bases, with 7 bases spanning the gap. The CDR3 has 14 residues. CDR1 is SEHNR, CDR2 FQNEAQ, per germline (reference sequence).

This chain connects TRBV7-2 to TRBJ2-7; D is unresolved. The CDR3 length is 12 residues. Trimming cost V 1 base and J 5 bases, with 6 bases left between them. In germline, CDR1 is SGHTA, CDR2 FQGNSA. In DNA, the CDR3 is TGTGCCAGCAGCTTAGATCAAAACGAGCAGTACTTC. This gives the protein CASSLDQNEQYF.